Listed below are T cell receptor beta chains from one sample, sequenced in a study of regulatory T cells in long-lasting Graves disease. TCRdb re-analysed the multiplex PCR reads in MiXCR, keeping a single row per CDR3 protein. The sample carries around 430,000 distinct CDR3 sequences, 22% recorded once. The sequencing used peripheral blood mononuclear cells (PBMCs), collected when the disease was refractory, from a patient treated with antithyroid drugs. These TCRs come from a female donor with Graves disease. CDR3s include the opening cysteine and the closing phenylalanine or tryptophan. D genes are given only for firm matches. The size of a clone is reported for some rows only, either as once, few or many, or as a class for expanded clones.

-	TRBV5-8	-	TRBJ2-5	TGTGCCAGCAGCAAAGACGCCCAAGAGACCCAGTACTTC	CASSKDAQETQYF
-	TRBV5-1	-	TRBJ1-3	TGCGCCAGCAGCGATAGACTCACTGGAAACACCATATATTTT	CASSDRLTGNTIYF
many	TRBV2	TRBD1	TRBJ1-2	TGTGCCAGCAGAGGGGACAGGGGGGATGGCTACACCTTC	CASRGDRGDGYTF
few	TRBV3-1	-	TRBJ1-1	TGTGCCAGCAGCCCCTGGGAAGGGCCTGAAGCTTTCTTT	CASSPWEGPEAFF
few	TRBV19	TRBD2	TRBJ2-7	TGTGCCAGTAGTATCGGACTAGCGGGAGGACCCTACGAGCAGTACTTC	CASSIGLAGGPYEQYF
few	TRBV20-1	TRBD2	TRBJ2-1	TGCAGTGCCACCCTACGAGCGGGGGGCCCGCTTGAGCAGTTCTTC	CSATLRAGGPLEQFF
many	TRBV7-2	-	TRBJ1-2	TGTGCCAGCAGTTTAATGAGAGACGGATTCTATGGCTACACCTTC	CASSLMRDGFYGYTF
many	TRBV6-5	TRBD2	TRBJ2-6	TGTGCCAGCAGTTCCCCCAAACGGGGAGGGGCTGGGGCCAACGTCCTGACTTTC	CASSSPKRGGAGANVLTF
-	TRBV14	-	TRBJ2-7	TGTGCCAGCAGCCAAGGGGTCGCGGCCCACGAGCAGTACTTC	CASSQGVAAHEQYF
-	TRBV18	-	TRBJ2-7	TGTGCCAGCTCACCCCCCGGCAGGGAGGTCGAGCAGTACTTC	CASSPPGREVEQYF
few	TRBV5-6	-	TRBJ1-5	TGTGCCAGCAGCTTTGGACAGTTTTCTCAGCCCCAGCATTTT	CASSFGQFSQPQHF
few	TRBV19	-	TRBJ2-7	TGTGCCAGTAGTACGCAGGGAACCTCCTACGAGCAGTACTTC	CASSTQGTSYEQYF
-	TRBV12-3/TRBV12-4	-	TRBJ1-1	TGTGCCAGCAGTTTAGTCCGGGACACGAAGACTGAAGCTTTCTTT	CASSLVRDTKTEAFF
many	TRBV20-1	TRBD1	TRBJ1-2	TGCAGCGTTCAGGGGGCGCAGGGGGTGGATGGCTACACCTTC	CSVQGAQGVDGYTF
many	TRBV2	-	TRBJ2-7	TGTGCCAGCAGGGAGGGACAGTCCTACTCCTACGAGCAGTACTTC	CASREGQSYSYEQYF
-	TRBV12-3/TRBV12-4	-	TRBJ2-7	TGTGCCAGCAGTTTAAAGGGAGCTCCCTACGAGCAGTACTTC	CASSLKGAPYEQYF
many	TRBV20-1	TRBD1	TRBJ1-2	TGCAGTGCTAGAGTCTGGGACAGAGCTAACTATGGCTACACCTTC	CSARVWDRANYGYTF
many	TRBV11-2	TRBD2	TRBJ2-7	TGTGCCAGCAGCTCGTGGACTAGCGGGGGTTCCTACGAGCAGTACTTC	CASSSWTSGGSYEQYF
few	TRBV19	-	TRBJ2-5	TGTGCCAGTAGTATGGCGTGGCTAGTAGAGACCCAGTACTTC	CASSMAWLVETQYF
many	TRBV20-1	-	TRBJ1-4	TGCAGTGCTAGATCCGGGGACGGAGTAAATGAAAAACTGTTTTTT	CSARSGDGVNEKLFF
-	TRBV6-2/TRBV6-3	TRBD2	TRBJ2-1	TGTGCCAGCAGCGTTCTAGCGGGGGGGTACAATGAGCAGTTCTTC	CASSVLAGGYNEQFF
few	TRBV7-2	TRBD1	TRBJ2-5	TGTGCCAGCCGAGGACAGGCTCAGTGGGAGACCCAGTACTTC	CASRGQAQWETQYF
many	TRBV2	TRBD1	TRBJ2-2	TGTGCCAGCAGTGGGGACAGGGGGCTCGGCGGGGAGCTGTTTTTT	CASSGDRGLGGELFF
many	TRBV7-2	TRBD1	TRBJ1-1	TGTGCCAGCAGCAGGGAGGGGGCGAACACTGAAGCTTTCTTT	CASSREGANTEAFF
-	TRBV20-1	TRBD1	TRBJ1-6	TGCAGTGCTAGGGGGACAGCGAATTCACCCCTCCACTTT	CSARGTANSPLHF
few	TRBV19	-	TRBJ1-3	TGTGCCAGTAAGGTACAGACCTCTGGAAACACCATATATTTT	CASKVQTSGNTIYF
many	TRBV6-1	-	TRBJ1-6	TGTGCCAGCAGTGAAGCGTGGGGTAGTAATTCACCCCTCCACTTT	CASSEAWGSNSPLHF
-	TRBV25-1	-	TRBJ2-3	TGTGCCAGCAGTGAATATATCGCAGGGAGCACAGATACGCAGTATTTT	CASSEYIAGSTDTQYF
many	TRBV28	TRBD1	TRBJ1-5	TGTGCCAGCAGTATCGGACAGGTGAATCAGCCCCAGCATTTT	CASSIGQVNQPQHF
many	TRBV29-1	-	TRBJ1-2	TGCAGCGCACCCCGGTCCCGGGGAGGCTACACCTTC	CSAPRSRGGYTF
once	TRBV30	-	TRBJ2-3	TGTGCCTGCACCACTGGATGGGGAGATACGCAGTATTTT	CACTTGWGDTQYF
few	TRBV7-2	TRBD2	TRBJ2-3	TGTGCCAGCAGGCGGGGGGGCCTGTCAGATACGCAGTATTTT	CASRRGGLSDTQYF
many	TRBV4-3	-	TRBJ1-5	TGCGCCAGCAGCCAAGATCGAGTCCAGCCCCAGCATTTT	CASSQDRVQPQHF
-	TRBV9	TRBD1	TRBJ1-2	TGTGCCAGCAGCGTGCTTGGGACAGGACCCTATGGCTACACCTTC	CASSVLGTGPYGYTF
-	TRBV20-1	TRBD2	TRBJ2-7	TGCAGTGCTAGATCCCGGGGGGACCCGCGGGGATACGAGCAGTACTTC	CSARSRGDPRGYEQYF
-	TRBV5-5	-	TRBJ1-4	TGTGCCAGCAGCTTGTTACAGGGTGCGGAAAAACTGTTTTTT	CASSLLQGAEKLFF
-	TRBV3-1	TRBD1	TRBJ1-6	TGTGCCAGCAGCCAAGGACAGGGAGGCGATTCACCCCTCCACTTT	CASSQGQGGDSPLHF
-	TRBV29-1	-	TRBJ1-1	TGCAGCGTTAAGACAGCTCAGGACACTGAAGCTTTCTTT	CSVKTAQDTEAFF
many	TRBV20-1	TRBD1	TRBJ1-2	TGCAGTGCTAAGACAGGGGCATATTATGGCTACACCTTC	CSAKTGAYYGYTF
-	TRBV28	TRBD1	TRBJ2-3	TGTGCCAGCAGGGGGACAGGGACCTTAGGGGATACGCAGTATTTT	CASRGTGTLGDTQYF
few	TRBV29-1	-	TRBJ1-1	TGCAGCGTTGCGGGGCAGTCGAACACTGAAGCTTTCTTT	CSVAGQSNTEAFF
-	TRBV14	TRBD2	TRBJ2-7	TGTGCCAGCAGCCAAGACGGGAGGGCCTACGAGCAGTACTTC	CASSQDGRAYEQYF
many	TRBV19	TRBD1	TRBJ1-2	TGTGCCAGTAGTATTGAGGGACAGGGATGGTATGGCTACACCTTC	CASSIEGQGWYGYTF
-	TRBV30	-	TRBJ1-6	TGTGCCTGGAGTGGTGGTACAGTTAATAATTCACCCCTCCACTTT	CAWSGGTVNNSPLHF
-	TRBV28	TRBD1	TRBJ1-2	TGTGTCAGCAGTACGGGGGACAGGGTACATGGCTACACCTTC	CVSSTGDRVHGYTF
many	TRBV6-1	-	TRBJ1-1	TGTGCCAGTATCCGGGAGCGGGGGACCTCCAGGACTGAAGCTTTCTTT	CASIRERGTSRTEAFF
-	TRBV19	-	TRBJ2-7	TGTGCCAGTAGGAGGGGAGACAGCGCATCCTACGAGCAGTACTTC	CASRRGDSASYEQYF
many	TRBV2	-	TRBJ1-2	TGTGCCAGCAGTGGCCAGGGCGCAAACCCTGGCTACACCTTC	CASSGQGANPGYTF
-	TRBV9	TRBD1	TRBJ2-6	TGTGCCAGCAGCCTAGATCCGGGACAGGCATTCTCTGGGGCCAACGTCCTGACTTTC	CASSLDPGQAFSGANVLTF
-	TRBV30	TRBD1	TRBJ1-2	TGTGCCCAAGACAGGGGAGAGTCCTATGGCTACACCTTC	CAQDRGESYGYTF
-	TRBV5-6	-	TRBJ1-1	TGTGCCAGCAGCTTTAGATGGGCTGAAGCTTTCTTT	CASSFRWAEAFF
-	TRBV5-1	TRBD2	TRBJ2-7	TGCGCCAGCAGCCCAGTAGCGGGAGCGGAGAACGAGCAGTACTTC	CASSPVAGAENEQYF
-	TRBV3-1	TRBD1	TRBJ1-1	TGTGCCAGCAGTCTGAGACAGGGGGCTAAGAACACTGAAGCTTTCTTT	CASSLRQGAKNTEAFF